Shown below are 19 T cell receptor beta chains from a single sample sequenced in a study of blood T cell repertoires in COVID-19. Using immunoSEQ multiplex PCR, the repertoire was profiled, and TCRdb retains in-frame clones only, with some absent. The sample yields 280,000 or so clones, 90% seen once. Sequencing input: PBMCs or T cells enriched from blood (not recorded which). The receptor source for this set is a woman under 30 with acute COVID-19.

V gene TRBV27 combines with J gene TRBJ2-7, with D possibly matching TRBD2 (5 bases). Germline V gene data show CDR1 as MNHEY and CDR2 as SMNVEV (reference sequence). Trimming took off 5 bases at V and 0 bases at J, with 20 bases between the two ends. The CDR3 is 17 amino acids. CDR3: CASSRGFAGKSSYEQYF. CDR3 sequence (DNA): TGTGCCAGCAGTAGAGGGTTTGCGGGCAAGAGCTCCTACGAGCAGTACTTC.

The chain is built from TRBV10-3 and TRBJ2-1; D is uncertain. The V gene lost 3 bases and the J gene lost 9 bases, with 9 bases spanning the gap. This CDR3 region has 12 residues. The germline V gene has CDR1 ENHRY and CDR2 SYGVKD. CDR3 sequence reads: CAISDFAVEQFF. In DNA form, the CDR3 reads TGTGCCATCAGTGATTTTGCGGTTGAGCAGTTCTTC.

This clone was seen only once. The genes are TRBV5-1 and TRBJ2-1, with 7 nucleotides matching TRBD1. J was trimmed by 8 bases and V by 4 bases; bases with no gene match: 12. In germline, CDR1 is SGHRS, CDR2 YFSETQ. CDR3 size: 15 residues. The CDR3 reads CASSETGVMRDEQFF. In DNA form, the CDR3 reads TGCGCCAGCAGCGAAACAGGGGTTATGAGGGATGAGCAGTTCTTC.

J is TRBJ1-1 and V is TRBV4-1; D is possibly TRBD1 (5 bases). This CDR3 has 15 residues. V was clipped by 2 bases and J by 8 bases, with 18 bases between them. Germline CDR1 reads MGHRA; CDR2 reads YSYEKL. The CDR3 reads CASSQFARQKREAFF. For the CDR3, the DNA is TGCGCCAGCAGCCAATTTGCCAGACAGAAACGCGAAGCTTTCTTT.

The CDR3, as DNA: TGTGCCAGCAGCCAGAACCGAGCGGGGGGGTACGAGCAGTACTTC. Translated, it gives CASSQNRAGGYEQYF. This sequence joins TRBV7-9 and TRBJ2-7; 10 bases are a match to TRBD2. The junction had 8 bases not matched to a gene; V was cut back by 5 bases and J by 4 bases. CDR3 length equals 15 residues. Germline V gene sequence: CDR1 SEHNR, CDR2 FQNEAQ (reference sequence).

This chain uses TRBV21-1 with TRBJ2-1; the table's D gene call, TRBD1, was not cross checked with the DNA. TRBV21-1 is designated a pseudogene. The CDR3 covers 19 residues. CDR3 sequence reads: CASSKEGGQGHNSYNEQFF. The DNA for the CDR3 is TGTGCCAGCAGCAAAGAAGGGGGACAGGGCCACAACTCCTACAATGAGCAGTTCTTC.

This chain links TRBV29-1 with TRBJ1-1; TRBD1 matches at 7 bases. CDR1 and CDR2 (germline): SQVTM, ANQGSEA. V shed 7 bases, J shed 4 bases, and the junction held 6 bases outside the gene matches. This CDR3 is built from 12 residues. CDR3 DNA: TGCAGCGCCCACGGGGACAGCACTGAAGCTTTCTTT. Amino acid sequence: CSAHGDSTEAFF.

The CDR3 DNA reads TGCGCCAGCAGCCAAGAGGGCCTCCGGGACAGGGTGAAAGTATCTGGGGCCAACGTCCTGACTTTC. It codes for CASSQEGLRDRVKVSGANVLTF. The rearrangement joins TRBV4-1 to TRBJ2-6; TRBD1 matches at 9 bases. The CDR3 loop spans 22 amino acids. The trim removed 0 bases at V and 1 base at J, leaving 16 bases unmatched. CDR1 and CDR2 from the germline V gene are MGHRA and YSYEKL.

The rearrangement uses TRBV28 and TRBJ1-1; D gene ambiguous. This CDR3 region has 13 residues. V was pared by 3 bases and J by 2 bases, with 7 bases between. The V gene's germline CDR1 is MDHEN and CDR2 SYDVKM. For the CDR3, the DNA is TGTGCCAGCAGTTTTCCAGGAAACACTGAAGCTTTCTTT. As protein: CASSFPGNTEAFF.

The CDR3 loop reads CASSVEVRGTDTQYF. The CDR3 DNA is TGTGCCAGCAGCGTAGAGGTCAGGGGAACAGATACGCAGTATTTT. The chain is built from TRBV9 and TRBJ2-3, with D possibly matching TRBD1 (6 bases). The CDR3 contains 15 residues. V was shortened by 0 bases and J by 3 bases, with 11 bases between the two germline ends. Germline CDR1 SGDLS, CDR2 YYNGEE.

The CDR3 DNA reads as TGTGCCAGCAGTTTAAGCTATAAGAAGTACTTC. Protein product: CASSLSYKKYF. V gene TRBV28 combines with J gene TRBJ2-4; D is unclear. The CDR3 has 11 residues. The V gene lost 2 bases and the J gene lost 14 bases, with 10 bases spanning the gap. The germline CDR1 and CDR2 sequences are MDHEN and SYDVKM.

The chain carries TRBV7-8 and TRBJ2-2, with D maybe TRBD1 (5 bases). CDR1 and CDR2 (germline): SGHVS, FQNEAQ. This CDR3 contains 16 residues. V was pared by 4 bases and J by 2 bases, with 14 bases between. Written as DNA, the CDR3 is TGTGCCAGCAGCTCCTATACAGACAGTAACACCGGGGAGCTGTTTTTT. Its translation is CASSSYTDSNTGELFF.

This clone occurred a few times. The gene calls are TRBV28 and TRBJ2-7; 7 bases map to TRBD2. The V segment lost 2 bases and the J segment 2 bases; nucleotides outside the gene matches: 6. This CDR3 is 15 amino acids long. Germline V gene data show CDR1 as MDHEN and CDR2 as SYDVKM. CDR3 in amino acids: CASSLIGEGPYEQYF. The CDR3, as DNA: TGTGCCAGCAGTTTAATCGGGGAGGGCCCCTACGAGCAGTACTTC.

The genes are TRBV18 and TRBJ2-2, with 10 bases lining up with TRBD2. Germline loops: CDR1 KGHSH, CDR2 LQKENI. V shed 2 bases and J 15 bases; nucleotides not matched to a gene: 9. This CDR3 comprises 14 residues. The CDR3 region has the DNA TGTGCCAGCTCACCAGATTGGTCTAGCGGGAGTATGTTTTTT. Translating it yields CASSPDWSSGSMFF.

As regards this clone: The sample carries other DNA sequences with the same CDR3. This chain joins TRBV10-1 and TRBJ2-3, with 8 bases aligning to TRBD1. The CDR3 runs to 15 residues. The germline CDR1 and CDR2 sequences are WNHNN and SYGVQD (reference sequence). J was trimmed by 2 bases and V by 3 bases; bases with no gene match: 4. The CDR3 nucleotides are TGCGCCAGCAGTGACGGGACAGGTGACACAGATACGCAGTATTTT. It specifies CASSDGTGDTDTQYF.

The CDR3 DNA is TGTGCCTGGAGCGTCACCAGCGCCTACGAGCAGTACTTC. Translating it yields CAWSVTSAYEQYF. The chain carries TRBV30 and TRBJ2-7, with D hard to call. The germline CDR1 and CDR2 sequences are GTSNPN and SVGIG (reference sequence). CDR3 length: 13 amino acids. V gave up 3 bases and J gave up 2 bases, with 11 bases separating them.

The chain employs TRBV6-2 or TRBV6-3 and TRBJ2-6; tentatively, D is TRBD2 (6 bases). Germline V gives CDR1 MNHEY, CDR2 SVGEGT. The CDR3 spans 18 residues. The V end lost 0 bases, the J end lost 2 bases, and 14 bases lay between the germline ends. CDR3 bases: TGTGCCAGCAGTTACTCGAAGGGCGGGATCACTGGGGCCAACGTCCTGACTTTC. Protein product: CASSYSKGGITGANVLTF.

The chain joins TRBV3-1 (or the pseudogene TRBV3-2) to TRBJ1-3; D not certain. The germline V gene encodes CDR1 LGHDT and CDR2 YNNKEL (reference sequence). The CDR3 covers 16 residues. Trimming shortened V by 4 bases and J by 0 bases, and 13 bases separated the two germline ends. DNA of the CDR3: TGTGCCAGCAGCCCGCCTAACTCCCTCTCTGGAAACACCATATATTTT. Its translation: CASSPPNSLSGNTIYF.

The genes are TRBV7-2 and TRBJ2-7; 9 bases line up with TRBD2. Germline loops: CDR1 SGHTA, CDR2 FQGNSA. The CDR3 consists of 16 residues. Trimming at V came to 5 bases and at J to 0 bases, leaving 8 bases not matched to a gene. The CDR3 sequence is CASSAVAGESSYEQYF. CDR3 bases: TGTGCCAGCAGCGCGGTAGCGGGAGAAAGCTCCTACGAGCAGTACTTC.